A single sample is the source of the 20 T cell receptor beta chains below, sequenced in a study of T cell changes during pregnancy in multiple sclerosis. The table came from immunoSEQ multiplex PCR; TCRdb's copy has only in-frame clones and leaves some out. The sample lists more than 40,000 clones, 80% to 95% occurring once. The source material was CD8+ T cells from peripheral blood mononuclear cells, sampled after pregnancy. These receptors all stem from a female donor with multiple sclerosis, enrolled in a pregnancy study.

The V gene is TRBV6-1, the J gene TRBJ2-5; D might be TRBD1 (6 bases). Trimming removed 2 bases from V and 0 bases from J, with 10 bases in between. The CDR3 runs 15 residues. Looked up from germline, CDR1 is MNHNS and CDR2 is SASEGT. The CDR3, as DNA: TGTGCCAGCAGTGAAATGACAGGCCACCAAGAGACCCAGTACTTC. It codes for CASSEMTGHQETQYF.

The chain combines TRBV7-8 with TRBJ2-7, with 9 bases aligning to TRBD2. The CDR3 consists of 14 residues. V dropped 2 bases and J dropped 5; count of bases not matched to a gene: 4. Per the germline V gene, CDR1 is SGHVS and CDR2 is FQNEAQ. The CDR3 loop reads CASSLTAGGHEQYF. DNA of the CDR3: TGTGCCAGCAGCTTAACAGCGGGGGGCCACGAGCAGTACTTC.

The chain combines TRBV30 with TRBJ2-5; 7 bases are a match to TRBD2. CDR1 is GTSNPN, CDR2 SVGIG, per germline (reference sequence). V gave up 2 bases and J gave up 3 bases; unmatched junction bases: 12. This CDR3 has 16 residues. DNA of the CDR3: TGTGCCTGGAGTTTGACACTAACGGGGAGGGAAGAGACCCAGTACTTC. Translation: CAWSLTLTGREETQYF.

A few counts support this clone. V is TRBV4-2 and J is TRBJ2-7; 8 bases are a match to TRBD1. From germline, CDR1 is LGHNA and CDR2 YNFKEQ. The V gene end was trimmed by 1 base and the J gene end by 0 bases; junction bases not matched to a gene: 5. CDR3 length: 16 residues. Written as DNA, the CDR3 is TGTGCCAGCAGCCAAGCGACCGGGACAGGCTCCTACGAGCAGTACTTC. It codes for CASSQATGTGSYEQYF.

The chain joins TRBV19 to TRBJ1-1; D is unresolved. V gave up 6 bases and J gave up 4 bases, with 12 bases separating them. This CDR3 spans 13 amino acids. Germline V lookup: CDR1 LNHDA, CDR2 SQIVND (reference sequence). DNA of the CDR3: TGTGCCAGTAGCTGGAGCTCGACCACTGAAGCTTTCTTT. Translating it yields CASSWSSTTEAFF.

The V and J genes are TRBV5-1 and TRBJ2-7, with a tentative D call TRBD2 (6 bases). Trimming pared 0 bases from V and 4 bases from J, leaving 11 bases between. The germline V gene encodes CDR1 SGHRS and CDR2 YFSETQ. This CDR3 has 14 residues. The CDR3: CASSLGDSIYEQYF. As DNA, the CDR3 is TGCGCCAGCAGCTTGGGGGACTCCATATACGAGCAGTACTTC.

This clone showed up just once. This chain uses TRBV7-2 with TRBJ2-3; D possibly corresponds to TRBD2 (6 bases). Germline V gives CDR1 SGHTA, CDR2 FQGNSA. Trimming cost V 5 bases and J 4 bases, with 16 bases left between them. The CDR3 consists of 15 residues. The CDR3 is CASSLGTYRADTQYF. CDR3 sequence (DNA): TGTGCCAGCAGCCTAGGGACTTACCGCGCAGATACGCAGTATTTT.

The sample holds one count of this clone. This chain uses TRBV29-1 with TRBJ1-1, with a tentative D call TRBD1 (5 bases). Trimming took off 5 bases at V and 2 bases at J, with 9 bases between the two ends. The germline V gene encodes CDR1 SQVTM and CDR2 ANQGSEA. The CDR3 extends over 12 amino acids. CDR3 region: CSVPGPNTEAFF. CDR3 nucleotide sequence: TGCAGCGTTCCAGGGCCAAACACTGAAGCTTTCTTT.

CDR3: CASSPTAGETQYF. Here the CDR3 DNA reads TGTGCCAGCAGCCCTACGGCGGGTGAGACCCAGTACTTC. The V call is TRBV7-8, the J call TRBJ2-5, with TRBD2 as a possible D gene (5 bases). The V and J ends lost 5 bases and 5 bases respectively, with 12 bases between them. The CDR3 is 13 residues long. Germline CDR1 reads SGHVS; CDR2 reads FQNEAQ. Using reference TRBV7-8 and TRBJ2-5 for the parts outside the CDR3, the full variable domain is GAGVSQSPRYKVAKRGQDVALRCDPISGHVSLFWYQQALGQGPEFLTYFQNEAQLDKSGLPSDRFFAERPEGSVSTLKIQRTQQEDSAVYLCASSPTAGETQYFGPGTRLLVL.

This sequence joins TRBV2 and TRBJ2-2; 7 nucleotides match TRBD2. Looked up from germline, CDR1 is SNHLY and CDR2 is FYNNEI. The trim removed 4 bases at V and 7 bases at J, leaving 6 bases unmatched. The CDR3 sequence is 14 residues long. The CDR3 loop reads CASSVGLGIGELFF. For the CDR3, the DNA is TGTGCCAGCAGTGTCGGACTAGGGATCGGGGAGCTGTTTTTT.

The chain uses TRBV25-1 and TRBJ2-1, with TRBD2 as a possible D gene (6 bases). The V gene lost 5 bases and the J gene lost 9 bases, with 17 bases spanning the gap. The CDR3 covers 14 residues. Germline-derived CDR1 and CDR2 are MGHDK and SYGVNS. CDR3 in amino acids: CASSKTGPGVEQFF. DNA of the CDR3: TGTGCCAGCAGTAAAACCGGCCCGGGGGTTGAGCAGTTCTTC.

The V gene is TRBV5-1, the J gene TRBJ2-2, with TRBD2 identical over 8 bases. The CDR3 contains 16 residues. Germline lookup yields CDR1 SGHRS and CDR2 YFSETQ. Trimming cost V 3 bases and J 4 bases; bases outside gene matches: 8. This chain's CDR3 is CASSSGTSPSTGELFF. The CDR3 bases are TGCGCCAGCAGCTCCGGGACTAGTCCCTCCACCGGGGAGCTGTTTTTT.

The chain links TRBV7-9 to TRBJ1-1; perhaps TRBD1 as D (5 bases). V was pared by 5 bases and J by 1 base, with 17 bases between. The germline CDR1 and CDR2 sequences are SEHNR and FQNEAQ (reference sequence). The CDR3 is made up of 16 amino acids. DNA of the CDR3: TGTGCCAGCAGCAGCCCAGGTGACAGAACGAACACTGAAGCTTTCTTT. It codes for CASSSPGDRTNTEAFF.

V usage is TRBV18 and J usage is TRBJ1-3; tentatively, D is TRBD1 (5 bases). This CDR3 contains 15 residues. Germline CDR1 reads KGHSH; CDR2 reads LQKENI. Trimming stripped 2 bases from V and 2 bases from J, with 10 bases between. The CDR3 DNA sequence: TGTGCCAGCTCACCAGGAGGGGTCCCTGGAAACACCATATATTTT. Its protein product is CASSPGGVPGNTIYF.

The V gene is TRBV12-5, the J gene TRBJ1-2, with TRBD1 matching 8 bases. V dropped 1 base and J dropped 2; count of bases not matched to a gene: 12. CDR1 is LGHNT and CDR2 is FRNRAP in the germline V gene. The CDR3 contains 18 residues. CDR3 in DNA: TGTGCTAGTGGTTTGGGGGTTTACAGGGGGGAATTGAACTATGGCTACACCTTC. This translates into CASGLGVYRGELNYGYTF. The full variable domain, its missing parts supplied by reference TRBV12-5 and TRBJ1-2, is DARVTQTPRHKVTEMGQEVTMRCQPILGHNTVFWYRQTMMQGLELLAYFRNRAPLDDSGMPKDRFSAEMPDATLATLKIQPSEPRDSAVYFCASGLGVYRGELNYGYTFGSGTRLTVV.

Only a few counts were recorded for this clone. This chain uses TRBV10-3 with TRBJ1-2; D possibly corresponds to TRBD1 (6 bases). V lost 4 bases, J lost 3 bases, and 12 bases lay in between. CDR1 and CDR2 from the germline V gene are ENHRY and SYGVKD. The CDR3 sequence is 14 residues long. The CDR3 spells CAISGTAGYYGYTF. The CDR3 DNA reads TGTGCCATCAGTGGGACAGCCGGATACTATGGCTACACCTTC.

The chain combines TRBV27 with TRBJ1-5, with 9 bases fitting TRBD1. The J segment lost 6 bases and the V segment lost 5 bases, leaving 5 bases of the junction unmatched. The CDR3 spans 14 residues. Germline V lookup: CDR1 MNHEY, CDR2 SMNVEV (reference sequence). Here the CDR3 reads CASSRQGVSQPQHF. DNA for the CDR3: TGTGCCAGCAGTCGACAGGGGGTAAGTCAGCCCCAGCATTTT.

This chain links TRBV5-8 with TRBJ1-2; no clear D. The CDR3 covers 11 residues. V was pared by 4 bases and J by 5 bases, with 6 bases between. The germline V gene has CDR1 SGHTS and CDR2 YDEGEE. The CDR3 region is CASSPPYGYTF. DNA for the CDR3: TGTGCCAGCAGCCCCCCGTATGGCTACACCTTC.

The chain has TRBV5-4 and TRBJ2-3; 7 positions match TRBD2. The CDR3 covers 16 residues. Germline trimming cut 4 bases from V and 6 bases from J; bases unmatched to any gene: 14. Looked up from germline, CDR1 is SGHNT and CDR2 is YYREEE (reference sequence). CDR3: CASSPYSSGEEDTQYF. The CDR3 bases are TGTGCCAGCAGCCCTTACTCTAGCGGAGAGGAGGATACGCAGTATTTT.

This clone was recorded a few times. Other DNA sequences in the sample encode the same CDR3. The chain recombines TRBV5-4 with TRBJ2-2, with TRBD1 matching 9 bases. Germline loops: CDR1 SGHNT, CDR2 YYREEE (reference sequence). The CDR3 totals 15 residues. The V segment lost 3 bases and the J segment 4 bases; nucleotides outside the gene matches: 4. The DNA for the CDR3 is TGTGCCAGCAGCTCCGGGACAGGGTTCACCGGGGAGCTGTTTTTT. It encodes CASSSGTGFTGELFF.